This TCR beta chain was observed in a study of cytomegalovirus exposure and HLA in healthy donors. This CDR3 is built from 15 residues. Germline CDR1 and CDR2: LNHDA and SQIVND (reference sequence). V was clipped by 0 bases and J by 6 bases, with 12 bases between them. PCR used 60 Vbeta primers and 13 Jbeta primers. This table comes from immunoSEQ multiplex PCR, and its TCRdb copy is limited to in-frame clones, with some not included. Among about 190,000 clones listed, more than 65% were seen once. Sequenced input: PBMCs. This sequence was found in a man aged 50-59 years in good health and CMV-seronegative. The chain has TRBV19 and TRBJ1-5; D not resolved. CDR3 residues: CASSIEMGFGQPQHF. CDR3 sequence (DNA): TGTGCCAGTAGTATAGAAATGGGCTTTGGTCAGCCCCAGCATTTT.